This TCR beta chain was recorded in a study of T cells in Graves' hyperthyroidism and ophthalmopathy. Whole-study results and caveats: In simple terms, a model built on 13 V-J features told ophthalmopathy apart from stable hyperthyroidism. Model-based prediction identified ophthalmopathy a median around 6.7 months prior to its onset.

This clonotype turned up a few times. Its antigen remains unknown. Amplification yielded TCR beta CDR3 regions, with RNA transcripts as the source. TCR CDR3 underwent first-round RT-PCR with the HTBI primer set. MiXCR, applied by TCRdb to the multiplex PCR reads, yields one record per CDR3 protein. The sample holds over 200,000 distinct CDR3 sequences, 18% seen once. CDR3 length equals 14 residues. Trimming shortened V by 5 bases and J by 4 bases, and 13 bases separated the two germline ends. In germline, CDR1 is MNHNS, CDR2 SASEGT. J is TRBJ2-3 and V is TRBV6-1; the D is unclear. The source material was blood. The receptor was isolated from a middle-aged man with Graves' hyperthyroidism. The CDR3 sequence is CASSPTTTPDTQYF. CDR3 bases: TGTGCCAGCAGTCCCACGACAACCCCAGATACGCAGTATTTT.